This T cell receptor (beta chain) was documented in a study of OX40 agonist ivuxolimab in advanced cancers. On the study more broadly: Patients enrolled in dose escalation were diagnosed with hepatocellular carcinoma, melanoma, renal cell or head and neck cancer.

The repertoire was sequenced with immunoSEQ multiplex PCR; TCRdb's copy has only in-frame clones and lacks some. The sample consists of 70,000 to 95,000 clones, 94% of them appearing once. Germline V gene lookup returns CDR1 LNHDA and CDR2 SQIVND (reference sequence). The CDR3 is 16 residues long. The V gene end was trimmed by 8 bases and the J gene end by 4 bases; junction bases not matched to a gene: 15. This specimen was CD4+ or CD8+ T cells sorted from blood, taken in a trial of the OX40 agonist ivuxolimab. This receptor was obtained from an adult with an advanced solid tumor such as melanoma, head and neck, liver or kidney cancer. This chain connects TRBV19 to TRBJ1-2, with TRBD1 matching 8 bases. Here the CDR3 reads CASGLRGDRNFYGYTF. CDR3 DNA: TGTGCCAGTGGGCTGAGGGGGGACAGGAACTTCTATGGCTACACCTTC.